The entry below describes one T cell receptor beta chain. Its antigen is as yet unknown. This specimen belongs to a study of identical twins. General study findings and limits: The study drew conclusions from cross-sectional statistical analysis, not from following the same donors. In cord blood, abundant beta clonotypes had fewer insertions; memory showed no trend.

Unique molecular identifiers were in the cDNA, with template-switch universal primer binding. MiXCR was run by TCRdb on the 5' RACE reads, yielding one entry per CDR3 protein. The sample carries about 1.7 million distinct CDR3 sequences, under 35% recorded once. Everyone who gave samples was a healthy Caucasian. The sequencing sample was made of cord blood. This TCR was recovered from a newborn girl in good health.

CDR3: CASSEYTSGRAYEQYF. The CDR3, as DNA: TGTGCCAGCAGTGAATATACTAGCGGGAGGGCCTACGAGCAGTACTTC. This sequence joins TRBV25-1 and TRBJ2-7; 13 bases align to TRBD2. V lost 0 bases and J lost 2; bases outside the gene matches: 1. The CDR3 is 16 residues long. Germline V lookup: CDR1 MGHDK, CDR2 SYGVNS.